This TCR beta chain comes out of a study of graft-versus-host responses after intestinal transplantation. Study background: Every transplant recipient was induced with anti-thymocyte globulin, then maintained on tacrolimus and steroids for 2 to 3 years. Study findings and constraints: GvH clones turned up in recipient marrow; some had shown up first in ileum or blood. Those patients showing graft-donor T cell macrochimerism displayed high graft-versus-host to host-versus-graft clonal ratios in allografts.

Generated by immunoSEQ multiplex PCR, the TCRdb table keeps only in-frame clones and is missing some. The data show approximately 4,600 clones, with about 30% seen just once and around 4.7% held by the top ten. This CDR3 is built from 14 residues. Trimming took off 6 bases at V and 0 bases at J, with 10 bases between the two ends. Germline-derived CDR1 and CDR2 are MNHNS and SASEGT. The source is a human patient who received an intestinal transplant. The sample in question was alloreactive CD4+ T cells from a mixed lymphocyte reaction culture, obtained before intestinal transplant. As for subset: CFSE-low proliferating T cells sorted from roughly six-day pre-transplant mixed lymphocyte reaction (GvH or HvG direction). V and J are TRBV6-1 and TRBJ2-3; no reliable D call. Here the CDR3 DNA reads TGTGCCAGCAGCACGACCTACAGCACAGATACGCAGTATTTT. This gives the protein CASSTTYSTDTQYF.